The entry that follows covers one TCR beta chain sequence. The antigen remains unidentified. The germline V gene has CDR1 SGHNT and CDR2 YYREEE (reference sequence). V was pared by 0 bases and J by 0 bases, with 10 bases between. The CDR3 covers 16 residues. The timepoints at which blood was sampled were baseline, cycle 4 day 1, and cycle 7 day 1. The assay was immunoSEQ multiplex PCR, and TCRdb's table has in-frame clones only and misses some. Of just under 65,000 clones in the sample, 80% to 90% were seen once. This sample is part of a study of OX40 agonist ivuxolimab in advanced cancers. The study, taken as a whole, reports: Among the lowest levels of clonal expansion were found in partial responders at 0.1-3.0 mg/kg. CD4+ T cells averaged fewer expanded clones than CD8+ T cells. There was clonal expansion of CD4+ and CD8+ blood T cells by week 6 at 0.1 to 3.0 mg/kg.

The source is an adult with an advanced solid tumor such as melanoma, head and neck, liver or kidney cancer. The chain couples TRBV5-4 to TRBJ1-3; TRBD1 is a possible D gene (5 bases). The sample was CD4+ or CD8+ T cells sorted from blood, taken in a trial of the OX40 agonist ivuxolimab. The CDR3 here is CASSLEQVSSGNTIYF. The CDR3 DNA follows: TGTGCCAGCAGCTTGGAACAGGTGAGCTCTGGAAACACCATATATTTT.